This T cell receptor (beta chain) originates from a study of cytomegalovirus exposure and HLA in healthy donors. Whole-study findings and limits: The study put 150 to 200 TCR beta chains on its list as cytomegalovirus-associated.

The method was immunoSEQ multiplex PCR; TCRdb's version includes in-frame clones alone and lacks a portion of them. The profile shows 92,000 or so clones, about 96% of them singletons. Details on this clone: The antigen is not known.

The germline CDR1 and CDR2 sequences are SGHAT and FQNNGV. The CDR3 is made up of 15 amino acids. The V end was cut by 5 bases, the J end by 4 bases, with 15 bases between. This TCR was sampled from a man between 18 and 29 years old in good health and CMV-seronegative. The sequenced sample consisted of PBMCs. The chain is built from TRBV11-2 and TRBJ1-3; D call uncertain. CDR3 DNA: TGTGCCAGCAGCCCTCCCGGACTTAGAGGAAACACCATATATTTT. Residues: CASSPPGLRGNTIYF.